Reported below is one T cell receptor beta chain. What it binds is not known. TCRdb re-derived calls from the RT-PCR reads in MiXCR, one entry per CDR3 protein. The sample lists 400,000 to 650,000 distinct CDR3 sequences, about 7.2% occurring once. The sample originates from a study of response to subunit inactivated influenza vaccine. The CDR3 is made up of 13 amino acids. Between the trimmed V and J ends, which lost 3 bases and 3 bases, there was a span of 8 bases. Overall study findings and caveats: Researchers suggested that each seasonal influenza vaccination recruits few new T cells.

This sequence was found in a man between 50 and 75 years old who received an inactivated influenza vaccine. The source material was PBMCs from blood, sampled less than 30 months after vaccination. This chain joins TRBV12-3 or TRBV12-4 and TRBJ1-1; D gene unclear. The CDR3 reads CASSLAADTEAFF. CDR3 coding DNA: TGTGCCAGCAGTTTGGCGGCGGACACTGAAGCTTTCTTT.